This T cell receptor (beta chain) was sequenced for a study of blood T cell repertoires in COVID-19 (dated by TCRdb to between 2020 and 2021). Regarding the complete study: The collaborator samples originated in the United States, Italy and Spain and spanned the acute and convalescent phases of COVID-19. Where available, HLA class I and class II types were obtained from metadata supplied by the sample provider rather than from assay-based typing. The material from the prospective study consisted of cDNA or gDNA derived from T cells, B-cell-depleted T cells, or PBMCs. Nearly every sample came with metadata listing a de-identified subject ID, COVID-19 status, age in years and sex. The repertoires were made available in a free public database intended to serve as a resource for research on the immune response to SARS-CoV-2. Samples were obtained from the ongoing ImmuneRACE study (first 160 participants) and from over 1,000 subjects provided by 6 global collaborators. Subjects who had been exposed to COVID-19, were actively infected with it, or had recovered from it provided the deeply sampled blood TCRbeta repertoires that made up the dataset. Results the study describes overall, beyond this receptor: The quantity of clinical and demographic metadata differed by source and by participant and was supplied without curation.

In regard to this clone: The clone's antigen remains unknown. No quality values exist for individual bases; no much larger clone is one base distant.

The immunoSEQ Assay, a bias-controlled multiplex PCR, was used to amplify TCRbeta CDR3 regions from genomic DNA. From the authors' description of their analysis: The number of nucleated cells in each sample was estimated from the amplification of reference gene primers within the assay. To quantify the absolute abundance of each unique TCRbeta CDR3 rearrangement, sequence reads were collapsed and filtered. Productive Simpson clonality was computed per sample as the square root of Simpson's diversity index over productive rearrangements. Not all clones reach the TCRdb copy of this immuneACCESS table, which keeps in-frame sequences only. Checked studies attribute under half of the gap to unresolved V genes and leave the rest unexplained. V and J calls and clone size are copied from that table; D and trimming were computed from the DNA. The sample yields 180,000 or so clones; roughly four fifths were counted once. The ten biggest clones cover around 7% of the sample.

The trim is 2 bases for V and 6 bases for J, with a gap of 7 bases between the germline ends. From its cysteine to its phenylalanine, the CDR3 spans 11 amino acids. The kept DNA is CDR3 alone, 33 bases in frame from the first base. From a lookup of the germline V gene (reference sequence), CDR1 and CDR2 are GTSNPN and SVGIG. Participants in the prospective study were aged about 18 to 100 years, lived in about two dozen United States geographic areas, and enrolled through a virtual design. In the prospective study, cohorts were assigned on the basis of participant-reported clinical history obtained from a screening survey and a study questionnaire. ImmuneRACE Cohort 3 recovered participants were defined by two consecutive negative NP/OP PCR tests, healthcare professional clearance, or symptom resolution. Mobile phlebotomists in the prospective study collected whole blood, serum and a nasopharyngeal or oropharyngeal swab from every participant. Prospective study participants could optionally give additional blood draws and questionnaires over an approximately 2-month period. Blood samples from the prospective study were shipped frozen or at room temperature prior to DNA extraction.

The sequence was obtained from a man in his forties who had recovered from COVID-19. Material: PBMCs or T cells enriched from blood (not recorded which). This sequence uses TRBV30 and TRBJ1-2; the D gene cannot be resolved reliably. The CDR3 corresponds to CAWSRVHGYTF. The nucleotide sequence is TGTGCCTGGAGTCGAGTTCATGGCTACACCTTC.